This is a list of T cell receptor beta chains from one sample in a study of monozygotic twins with inflammatory bowel disease. For each CDR3 protein, TCRdb gives one entry from its re-call of the 5' RACE reads, without DNA. Here the sample table reports some 150,000 distinct CDR3 sequences. Sequenced material: blood. These receptors all come from a human donor with ulcerative colitis or Crohn's disease, or a healthy co-twin of an affected twin (not recorded which). CDR3s include the opening cysteine and the closing phenylalanine or tryptophan.

TRBV28	TRBJ1-1	CASSLRAHVAEAFF
TRBV20-1	TRBJ1-5	CSATRQVDQPQHF
TRBV20-1	TRBJ1-5	CSPPGGGQPQHF
TRBV28	TRBJ2-3	CASSDLGAGPTSTDTQYF
TRBV2	TRBJ2-1	CASSLRGDRGWNEQFF
TRBV21-1	TRBJ2-2	CASRPRKNQGHTGELFF
TRBV4-2	TRBJ2-1	CASSRAGVSYNEQFF
TRBV28	TRBJ2-1	CASTSPVGTGYNEQFF
TRBV5-1	TRBJ1-6	CASSGTGVRSPLHF
TRBV11-2	TRBJ1-1	CASSPIQGGTEAFF
TRBV7-3	TRBJ2-1	CASSSSGTSGRHEQFF
TRBV5-4	TRBJ1-2	CASSSPTDYGYTF
TRBV5-1	TRBJ2-1	CASSSTTGHYNEQFF
TRBV6-1	TRBJ1-2	CASSSPRGGWAYGYTF
TRBV5-1	TRBJ2-6	CASSLRVEAGANVLTF
TRBV21-1	TRBJ2-3	CASSKGSRQGGITDTQYF
TRBV12-3/TRBV12-4	TRBJ2-1	CASSKGLASNNEQFF
TRBV5-1	TRBJ2-1	CASSRTGLEQFF
TRBV6-1	TRBJ2-3	CASSGRVATDTQYF
TRBV20-1	TRBJ2-1	CSARDQRDSINEQFF
TRBV6-5	TRBJ1-5	CASSWDRITQNQPQHF
TRBV7-2	TRBJ2-5	CASSFQRGFGETQYF
TRBV5-1	TRBJ2-2	CASSLDPGTGELFF
TRBV12-3/TRBV12-4	TRBJ1-4	CASSTRTGNEKLFF
TRBV4-1	TRBJ2-7	CASSRRRSGSLEPSYEQYF
TRBV7-2	TRBJ1-1	CASSPTRTSEAFF
TRBV10-2	TRBJ2-1	CASRPREGRVNEQFF
TRBV12-3/TRBV12-4	TRBJ1-1	CASRFSSLTEAFF
TRBV7-8	TRBJ1-5	CASSPARTNQPQHF
TRBV2	TRBJ2-3	CASNFGASTDTQYF
TRBV6-1	TRBJ1-2	CASSPPGQGHHGYTF
TRBV12-3/TRBV12-4	TRBJ2-1	CASSLINEQFF
TRBV6-1	TRBJ2-1	CASSEWSSGYNEQFF
TRBV25-1	TRBJ2-5	CASSEYKGRPGETQYF
TRBV6-1	TRBJ2-3	CASSDFVADTQYF
TRBV20-1	TRBJ1-5	CSASDGFSRNNQPQHF
TRBV27	TRBJ2-1	CASLGQGIDEQFF
TRBV7-2	TRBJ2-1	CASSLWAEGGREQFF
TRBV29-1	TRBJ2-5	CSVWGQGNQETQYF
TRBV12-3/TRBV12-4	TRBJ2-1	CASRRDPYNEQFF
TRBV5-6	TRBJ2-1	CASSARGTYNEQFF
TRBV28	TRBJ1-2	CASSTRDTYGYTF
TRBV11-2	TRBJ2-3	CASSLSSGVTDTQYF
TRBV7-2	TRBJ2-1	CASSGGRGNNEQFF
TRBV10-3	TRBJ1-2	CAISETPGSRYTF